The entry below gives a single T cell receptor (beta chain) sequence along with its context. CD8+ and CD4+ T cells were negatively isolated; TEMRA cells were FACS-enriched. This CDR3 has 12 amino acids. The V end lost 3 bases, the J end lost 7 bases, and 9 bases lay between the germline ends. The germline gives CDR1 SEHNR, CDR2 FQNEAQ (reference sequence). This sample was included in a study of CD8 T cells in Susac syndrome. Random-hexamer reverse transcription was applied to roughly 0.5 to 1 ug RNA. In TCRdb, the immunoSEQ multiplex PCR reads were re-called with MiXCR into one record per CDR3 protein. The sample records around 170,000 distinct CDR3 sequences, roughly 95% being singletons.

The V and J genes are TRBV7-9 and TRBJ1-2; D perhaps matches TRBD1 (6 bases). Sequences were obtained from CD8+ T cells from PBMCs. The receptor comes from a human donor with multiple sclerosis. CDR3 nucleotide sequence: TGTGCCAGCAGCTTTCCAGGGGTTGGCTACACCTTC. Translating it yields CASSFPGVGYTF.